Following are 14 T cell receptor beta chains from one sample sequenced in a study of radiation and T cells in renal cell carcinoma. Time point in this sample: blood 2 weeks post-SBRT. Specified treatment: 15 Gy SBRT to primary tumor, nephrectomy 4 weeks later. Using immunoSEQ multiplex PCR, the repertoire was profiled, and TCRdb retains in-frame clones only, with some absent. In the table there are fewer than 150,000 clones, around 89% of which are singletons. The sequenced sample was blood, obtained from a patient whose treatment included radiotherapy and nephrectomy. These receptors all stem from a woman aged 65 to 85 with renal cell carcinoma.

The V and J genes are TRBV5-6 and TRBJ1-5; maybe TRBD1 (6 bases). Germline CDR1 is SGHDT and CDR2 is YYEEEE. CDR3 length: 13 amino acids. Trimming pared 4 bases from V and 7 bases from J, leaving 12 bases between. The CDR3 DNA reads TGTGCCAGCAGCCTGGCGAGGGGGCAGCCCCAGCATTTT. This codes for CASSLARGQPQHF.

V usage is TRBV7-8 and J usage is TRBJ1-2, with a weak D call TRBD1 (6 bases). The germline V gene encodes CDR1 SGHVS and CDR2 FQNEAQ. The germline V and J ends were trimmed by 1 base and 12 bases, with 12 bases remaining between them. This CDR3 is 12 amino acids long. CDR3 protein: CASSLGGRGNTF. In DNA form, the CDR3 reads TGTGCCAGCAGCTTAGGCGGCAGGGGAAACACCTTC.

The chain combines TRBV19 with TRBJ2-3, with 10 positions matching TRBD2. The germline V gene has CDR1 LNHDA and CDR2 SQIVND (reference sequence). V trimming: 1 base; J trimming: 0 bases; junction bases outside the gene matches: 7. The CDR3 is made up of 18 amino acids. The CDR3 is CASSIVELAGDSTDTQYF. CDR3 DNA: TGTGCCAGTAGTATAGTGGAGCTAGCGGGGGACAGCACAGATACGCAGTATTTT.

This clone came up a few times. The chain is built from TRBV11-1 and TRBJ1-1, with D uncertain. V lost 5 bases to trimming and J lost 10 bases, with 14 bases between them. The CDR3 length is 12 residues. Germline V gene lookup returns CDR1 SGHAT and CDR2 FQDESV (reference sequence). DNA for the CDR3: TGTGCCAGCAGCATAATCCGGACGACAGCTTTCTTT. Protein product: CASSIIRTTAFF.

The chain combines TRBV6-5 with TRBJ1-5; D is undetermined. The CDR3 runs to 14 residues. Germline V lookup: CDR1 MNHEY, CDR2 SVGAGI. Trimming took off 6 bases at V and 5 bases at J, with 14 bases between the two ends. Written as DNA, the CDR3 is TGTGCCAGCAGATCTACCGGAGGATATCAGCCCCAGCATTTT. This encodes CASRSTGGYQPQHF.

The CDR3, as DNA: TGTGCCAGCAGACGGGACAGGGAGCACACTGAAGCTTTCTTT. Its protein is CASRRDREHTEAFF. V gene TRBV2 combines with J gene TRBJ1-1; 9 nucleotides agree with TRBD1. V lost 6 bases to trimming and J lost 3 bases; unmatched junction nucleotides: 5. Germline CDR1 SNHLY, CDR2 FYNNEI. CDR3 size: 14 residues.

The gene calls are TRBV7-3 and TRBJ2-1; 9 nucleotides align to TRBD2. CDR3 length: 18 residues. J gave up 6 bases and V 4 bases, and 16 bases lay outside the gene matches. Germline V lookup: CDR1 SGHTA, CDR2 FQGTGA. The CDR3 here is CASSSRQKRGVYPNEQFF. For the CDR3, the DNA is TGTGCCAGCAGCTCCCGTCAGAAGCGGGGGGTCTACCCCAATGAGCAGTTCTTC.

The rearrangement joins TRBV5-1 to TRBJ1-2, with D possibly matching TRBD1 (5 bases). Germline values: CDR1 SGHRS, CDR2 YFSETQ. Deletions cut 7 bases from V and 5 bases from J, with 18 bases between. The CDR3 is 14 residues long. CDR3 residues: CASYRDSTLYGYTF. The CDR3 nucleotides are TGCGCCAGCTACCGCGACAGTACACTTTATGGCTACACCTTC.

The chain is built from TRBV6-1 and TRBJ1-1; the D is unclear. There are 14 residues in the CDR3. The germline V gene has CDR1 MNHNS and CDR2 SASEGT. Trimming cost V 0 bases and J 4 bases, with 9 bases left between them. The CDR3 sequence is CASSEAGRSTEAFF. The CDR3 DNA sequence: TGTGCCAGCAGTGAAGCCGGGAGGAGCACTGAAGCTTTCTTT.

V and J are TRBV30 and TRBJ1-2; TRBD1 is a possible D gene (5 bases). Germline V gives CDR1 GTSNPN, CDR2 SVGIG (reference sequence). The CDR3 is made up of 15 amino acids. The V and J ends lost 0 bases and 0 bases respectively, with 11 bases between them. The CDR3 DNA reads as TGTGCCTGGAGTGTAGGGACCCCAGCTAACTATGGCTACACCTTC. It codes for CAWSVGTPANYGYTF. Full variable domain (rest looked up from reference TRBV30 and TRBJ1-2): SQTIHQWPATLVQPVGSPLSLECTVEGTSNPNLYWYRQAAGRGLQLLFYSVGIGQISSEVPQNLSASRPQDRQFILSSKKLLLSDSGFYLCAWSVGTPANYGYTFGSGTRLTVV.

The chain uses TRBV6-1 and TRBJ2-1; TRBD1 agrees at 7 bases. Trimming took 7 bases from V and 7 from J; bases not matched to a gene: 7. Germline V lookup: CDR1 MNHNS, CDR2 SASEGT. The CDR3 spans 13 residues. This CDR3 reads CASTRDSTNEQFF. DNA of the CDR3: TGTGCCAGCACCAGGGACAGCACAAATGAGCAGTTCTTC.

This clone occurred many times. V gene TRBV13 combines with J gene TRBJ2-7; D ambiguous. The CDR3 spans 12 residues. Germline V gene data show CDR1 as PRHDT and CDR2 as FYEKMQ (reference sequence). Deletions cut 1 base from V and 3 bases from J, with 4 bases between. Here the CDR3 reads CASSLVRYEQYF. CDR3 DNA sequence: TGTGCCAGCAGCTTAGTCCGCTACGAGCAGTACTTC.

This clone was seen at least ten times. The J gene is TRBJ1-2, the V gene TRBV5-1, with TRBD1 identical over 9 bases. This CDR3 is built from 14 residues. The germline V gene encodes CDR1 SGHRS and CDR2 YFSETQ. Trimming at V came to 3 bases and at J to 4 bases, leaving 4 bases not matched to a gene. For the CDR3, the DNA is TGCGCCAGCAGCTGGGGACAGGGATCCTATGGCTACACCTTC. Protein sequence: CASSWGQGSYGYTF.

This sequence joins TRBV10-3 and TRBJ1-2; possible D gene TRBD1, 6 bases. Germline V gene sequence: CDR1 ENHRY, CDR2 SYGVKD. V shed 11 bases and J shed 3 bases, with 13 bases lying between them. The CDR3 totals 12 residues. The CDR3 loop is CAFLGGDYGYTF. In DNA, the CDR3 is TGTGCCTTTTTAGGGGGTGACTATGGCTACACCTTC.